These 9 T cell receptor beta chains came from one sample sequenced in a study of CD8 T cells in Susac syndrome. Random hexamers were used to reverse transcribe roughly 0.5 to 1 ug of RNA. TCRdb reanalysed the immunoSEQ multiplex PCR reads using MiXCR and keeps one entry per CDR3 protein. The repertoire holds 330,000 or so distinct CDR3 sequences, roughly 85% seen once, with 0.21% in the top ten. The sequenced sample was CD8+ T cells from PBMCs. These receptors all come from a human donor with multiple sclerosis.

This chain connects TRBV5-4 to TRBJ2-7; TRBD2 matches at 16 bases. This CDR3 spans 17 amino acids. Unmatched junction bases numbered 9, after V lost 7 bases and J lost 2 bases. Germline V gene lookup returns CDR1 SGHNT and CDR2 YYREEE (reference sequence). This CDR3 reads CASGGTSGRAGPYEQYF. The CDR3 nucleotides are TGTGCCAGCGGCGGGACTAGCGGGAGGGCAGGCCCCTACGAGCAGTACTTC.

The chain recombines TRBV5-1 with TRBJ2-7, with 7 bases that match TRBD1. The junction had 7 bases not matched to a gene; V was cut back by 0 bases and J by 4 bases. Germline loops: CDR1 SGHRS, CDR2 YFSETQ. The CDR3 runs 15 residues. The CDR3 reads CASSLAQGVRYEQYF. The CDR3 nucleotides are TGCGCCAGCAGCTTGGCTCAGGGGGTAAGGTACGAGCAGTACTTC.

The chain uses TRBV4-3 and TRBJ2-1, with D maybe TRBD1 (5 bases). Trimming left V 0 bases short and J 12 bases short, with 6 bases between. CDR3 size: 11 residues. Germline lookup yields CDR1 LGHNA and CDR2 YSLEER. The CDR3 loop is CASSQDRGQFF. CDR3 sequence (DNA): TGCGCCAGCAGCCAAGATAGGGGGCAGTTCTTC.

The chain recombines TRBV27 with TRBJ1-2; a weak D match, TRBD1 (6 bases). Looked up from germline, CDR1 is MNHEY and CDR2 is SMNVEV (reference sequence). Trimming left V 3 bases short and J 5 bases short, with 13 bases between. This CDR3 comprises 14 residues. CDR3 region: CASSFDKGGYGYTF. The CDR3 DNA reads TGTGCCAGCAGTTTTGATAAGGGGGGGTATGGCTACACCTTC.

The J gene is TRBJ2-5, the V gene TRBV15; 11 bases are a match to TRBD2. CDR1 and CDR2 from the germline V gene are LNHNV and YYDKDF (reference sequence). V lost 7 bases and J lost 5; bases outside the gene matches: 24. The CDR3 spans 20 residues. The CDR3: CATTTAPGTSGSRSEETQYF. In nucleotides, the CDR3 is TGTGCCACCACTACGGCCCCTGGAACTAGCGGGAGTAGATCCGAGGAGACCCAGTACTTC. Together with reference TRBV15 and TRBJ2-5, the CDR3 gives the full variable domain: DAMVIQNPRYQVTQFGKPVTLSCSQTLNHNVMYWYQQKSSQAPKLLFHYYDKDFNNEADTPDNFQSRRPNTSFCFLDIRSPGLGDTAMYLCATTTAPGTSGSRSEETQYFGPGTRLLVL.

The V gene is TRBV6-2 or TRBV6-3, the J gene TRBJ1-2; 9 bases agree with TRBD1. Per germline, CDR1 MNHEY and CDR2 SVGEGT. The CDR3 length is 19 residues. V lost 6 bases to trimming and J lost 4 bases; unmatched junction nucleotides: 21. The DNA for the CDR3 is TGTGCCAGCAGAAGTCTTCCCCCTTCGACCGGGACAGGGCCCTATGGCTACACCTTC. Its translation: CASRSLPPSTGTGPYGYTF.

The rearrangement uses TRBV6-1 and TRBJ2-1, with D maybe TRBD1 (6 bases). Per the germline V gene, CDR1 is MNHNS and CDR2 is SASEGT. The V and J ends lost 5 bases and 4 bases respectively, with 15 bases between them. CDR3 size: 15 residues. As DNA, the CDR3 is TGTGCCAGCAGTCCCGACAGGCCGTCATACAATGAGCAGTTCTTC. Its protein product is CASSPDRPSYNEQFF.

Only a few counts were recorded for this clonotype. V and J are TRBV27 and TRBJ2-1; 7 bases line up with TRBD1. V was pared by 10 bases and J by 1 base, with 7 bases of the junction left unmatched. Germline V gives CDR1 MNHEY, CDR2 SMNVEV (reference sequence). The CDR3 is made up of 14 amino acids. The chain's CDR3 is CATSTGSSYNEQFF. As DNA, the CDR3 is TGTGCCACCTCGACAGGGTCTTCCTACAATGAGCAGTTCTTC.

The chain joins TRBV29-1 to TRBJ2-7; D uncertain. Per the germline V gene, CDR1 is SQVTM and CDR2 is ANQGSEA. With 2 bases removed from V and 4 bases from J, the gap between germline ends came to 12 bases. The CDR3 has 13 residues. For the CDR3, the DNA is TGCAGCGTTGAATACGGCAGCCCGTACGAGCAGTACTTC. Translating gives CSVEYGSPYEQYF.